One and the same sample provided the 7 T cell receptor beta chains below, sequenced in a study of cytomegalovirus exposure and HLA in healthy donors. The PCR ran on 60 Vbeta and 13 Jbeta primers. Some clones are missing from TCRdb's copy, which holds only in-frame ones; the method was immunoSEQ multiplex PCR. The repertoire holds around 200,000 clones, with approximately 80% as singletons. The sample consisted of PBMCs. These receptors were taken from a girl aged 2 to 10 in good health and CMV-seronegative.

In this sample, this clone turned up many times. The chain combines TRBV6-1 with TRBJ2-2, with 7 bases that match TRBD1. The CDR3 has 14 amino acids. V lost 4 bases to trimming and J lost 6 bases; unmatched junction nucleotides: 5. The germline V gene encodes CDR1 MNHNS and CDR2 SASEGT. The CDR3 region is CASSVGTAAGELFF. In DNA form, the CDR3 reads TGTGCCAGCAGTGTCGGGACAGCGGCCGGGGAGCTGTTTTTT.

The rearrangement links TRBV6-1 to TRBJ2-5, with TRBD2 matching 7 bases. The CDR3 consists of 17 residues. CDR1 and CDR2 (germline): MNHNS, SASEGT. Trimming took 1 base from V and 2 from J; bases not matched to a gene: 10. CDR3 region: CASSEGLAANLQETQYF. The CDR3 DNA reads as TGTGCCAGCAGTGAAGGGCTAGCGGCTAACCTTCAAGAGACCCAGTACTTC.

This clone was observed a handful of times. The chain has TRBV6-5 and TRBJ1-1, with 7 positions matching TRBD1. CDR1 MNHEY and CDR2 SVGAGI come from the germline V gene. V lost 8 bases and J lost 7; bases outside the gene matches: 4. This CDR3 region has 11 residues. The CDR3 DNA follows: TGTGCCAGCGGCAGGGGGATTGAAGCTTTCTTT. Protein sequence: CASGRGIEAFF.

This clone was detected only once. The V gene is TRBV5-1, the J gene TRBJ2-2; 10 nucleotides align to TRBD1. V shed 4 bases, J shed 5 bases, and the junction held 8 bases outside the gene matches. The germline CDR1 and CDR2 sequences are SGHRS and YFSETQ. The CDR3 has 16 residues. The CDR3 spells CASSGGQGEATGELFF. For the CDR3, the DNA is TGCGCCAGCAGCGGAGGACAGGGGGAAGCGACCGGGGAGCTGTTTTTT.

The gene calls are TRBV11-2 and TRBJ2-2; the match to TRBD1 covers 9 bases. Germline lookup yields CDR1 SGHAT and CDR2 FQNNGV. Trimming removed 3 bases from V and 6 bases from J; junction bases left unmatched: 5. CDR3 length: 15 amino acids. The CDR3 DNA is TGTGCCAGCAGCTTCTTACAGGGGGCGTCCGGGGAGCTGTTTTTT. Its protein is CASSFLQGASGELFF.

The chain links TRBV19 to TRBJ2-7, with D perhaps matching TRBD1 (6 bases). The CDR3 is 14 residues long. Germline-derived CDR1 and CDR2 are LNHDA and SQIVND (reference sequence). V was pared by 3 bases and J by 3 bases, with 12 bases between. The CDR3 DNA follows: TGTGCCAGTAGTATTGGACAGCACAACTACGAGCAGTACTTC. Encoded protein: CASSIGQHNYEQYF.

The rearrangement uses TRBV30 and TRBJ2-4, with D possibly TRBD1 on 6 matching bases. CDR3 length equals 15 residues. The V and J ends lost 4 bases and 0 bases respectively, with 13 bases between them. The germline V gene encodes CDR1 GTSNPN and CDR2 SVGIG (reference sequence). The CDR3 DNA is TGTGCCTGGACCAGACAGGACCTAGCCAAAAACATTCAGTACTTC. Residues: CAWTRQDLAKNIQYF.